This TCR beta chain comes out of a study of PD-L1 blockade in urothelial cancer. Profiling relied on immunoSEQ multiplex PCR, and the TCRdb table lists in-frame clones only, not all of them. The sample contains about 37,000 clones, around 82% of which appear only once. The CDR3 has 13 residues. Trimming took 5 bases from V and 5 from J, leaving 13 bases between them. In germline, CDR1 is MNHNY, CDR2 SVGAGI (reference sequence). Described time point: pretreatment peripheral blood. V gene TRBV6-6 combines with J gene TRBJ2-7; D might be TRBD1 (5 bases). The TCR originated in a man in his 60s with urothelial cancer. Sequenced here: PBMCs, sampled around atezolizumab (anti-PD-L1) treatment. The CDR3 sequence is CASSAGYSHEQYF. In DNA, the CDR3 is TGTGCCAGCAGTGCAGGGTATAGCCACGAGCAGTACTTC.